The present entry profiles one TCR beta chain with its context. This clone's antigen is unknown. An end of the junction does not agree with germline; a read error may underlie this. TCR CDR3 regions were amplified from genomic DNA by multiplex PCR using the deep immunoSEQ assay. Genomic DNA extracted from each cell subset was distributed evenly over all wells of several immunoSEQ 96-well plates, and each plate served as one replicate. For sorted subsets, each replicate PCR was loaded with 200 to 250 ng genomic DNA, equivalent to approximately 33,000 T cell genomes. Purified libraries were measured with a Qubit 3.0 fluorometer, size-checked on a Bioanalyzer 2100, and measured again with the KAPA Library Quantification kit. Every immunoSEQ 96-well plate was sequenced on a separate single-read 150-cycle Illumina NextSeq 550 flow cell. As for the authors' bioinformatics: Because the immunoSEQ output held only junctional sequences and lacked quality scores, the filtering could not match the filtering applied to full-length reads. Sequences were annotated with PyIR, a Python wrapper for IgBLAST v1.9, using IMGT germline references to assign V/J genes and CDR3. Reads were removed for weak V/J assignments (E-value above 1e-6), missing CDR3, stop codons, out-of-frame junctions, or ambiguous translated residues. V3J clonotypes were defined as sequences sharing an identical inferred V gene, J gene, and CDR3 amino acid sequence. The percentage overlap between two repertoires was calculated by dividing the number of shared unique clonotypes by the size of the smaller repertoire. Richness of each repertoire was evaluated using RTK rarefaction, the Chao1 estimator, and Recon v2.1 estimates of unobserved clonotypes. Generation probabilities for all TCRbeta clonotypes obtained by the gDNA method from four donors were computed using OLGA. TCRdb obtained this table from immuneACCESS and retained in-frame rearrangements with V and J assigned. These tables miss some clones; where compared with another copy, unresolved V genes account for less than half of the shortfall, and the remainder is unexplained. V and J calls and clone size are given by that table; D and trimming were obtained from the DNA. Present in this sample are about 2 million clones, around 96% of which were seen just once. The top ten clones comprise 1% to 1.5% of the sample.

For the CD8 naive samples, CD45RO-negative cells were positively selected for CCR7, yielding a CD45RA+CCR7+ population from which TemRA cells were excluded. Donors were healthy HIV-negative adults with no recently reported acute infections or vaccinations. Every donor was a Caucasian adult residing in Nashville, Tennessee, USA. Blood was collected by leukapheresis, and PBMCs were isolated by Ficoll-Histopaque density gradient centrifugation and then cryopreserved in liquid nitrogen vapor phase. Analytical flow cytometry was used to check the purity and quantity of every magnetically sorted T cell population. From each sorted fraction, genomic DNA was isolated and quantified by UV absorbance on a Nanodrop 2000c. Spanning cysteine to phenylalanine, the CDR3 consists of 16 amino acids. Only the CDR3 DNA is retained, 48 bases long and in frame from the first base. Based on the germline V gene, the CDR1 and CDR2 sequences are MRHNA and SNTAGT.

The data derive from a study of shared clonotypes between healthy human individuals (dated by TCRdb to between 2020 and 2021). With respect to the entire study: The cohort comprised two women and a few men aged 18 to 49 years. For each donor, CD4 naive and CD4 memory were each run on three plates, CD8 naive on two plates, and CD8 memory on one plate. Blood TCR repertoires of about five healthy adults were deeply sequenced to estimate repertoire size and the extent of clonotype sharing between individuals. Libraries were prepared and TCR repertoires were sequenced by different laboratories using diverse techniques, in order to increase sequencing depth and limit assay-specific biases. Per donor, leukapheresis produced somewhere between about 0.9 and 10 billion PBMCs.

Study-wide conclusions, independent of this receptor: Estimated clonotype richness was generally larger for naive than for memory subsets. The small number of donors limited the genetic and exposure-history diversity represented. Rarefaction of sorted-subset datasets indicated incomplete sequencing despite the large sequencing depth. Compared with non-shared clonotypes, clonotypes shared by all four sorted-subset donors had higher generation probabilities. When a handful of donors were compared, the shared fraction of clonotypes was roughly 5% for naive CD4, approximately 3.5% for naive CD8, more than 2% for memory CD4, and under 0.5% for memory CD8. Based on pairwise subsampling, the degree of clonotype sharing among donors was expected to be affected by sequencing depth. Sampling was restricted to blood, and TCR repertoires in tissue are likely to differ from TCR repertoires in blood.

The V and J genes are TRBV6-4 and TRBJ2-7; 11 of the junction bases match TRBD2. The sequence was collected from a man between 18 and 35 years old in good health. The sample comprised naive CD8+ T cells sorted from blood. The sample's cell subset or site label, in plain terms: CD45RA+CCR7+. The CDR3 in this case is CASSDFTSGSSYEQYF. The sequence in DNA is TGTGCCAGCAGCGACTTCACTAGCGGGAGCTCCTACGAGCAGTACTTC.